This T cell receptor beta chain was sequenced in a study of T cell changes during pregnancy in multiple sclerosis. With 7 bases clipped from V and 8 bases from J, the junction kept 11 bases outside the gene matches. The CDR3 length is 15 residues. Germline V gene sequence: CDR1 LNHDA, CDR2 SQIVND (reference sequence). Libraries were prepared by immunoSEQ multiplex PCR; TCRdb keeps only in-frame clonotypes and omits some of them. Among about 12,000 clones listed, around 88% were seen once. The chain employs TRBV19 and TRBJ2-1; TRBD2 agrees at 10 bases. The clonotype originates from a female donor in good health, enrolled as a control in a pregnancy study. The source material was CD8+ T cells from peripheral blood mononuclear cells, sampled in the second trimester of pregnancy. This CDR3 reads CASTPLLAGADEQFF. For the CDR3, the DNA is TGTGCCAGTACCCCACTCCTAGCGGGGGCGGATGAGCAGTTCTTC.